One and the same sample provided the 14 T cell receptor beta chains below, sequenced in a study of blood T cell repertoires in COVID-19. Using immunoSEQ multiplex PCR, the repertoire was profiled, and TCRdb retains in-frame clones only, with some absent. Of about 190,000 clones in the sample, under 80% are singletons; the top ten hold approximately 13%. Sequencing was performed on peripheral blood. These receptors came from a woman between 50 and 59 years old with acute or convalescent COVID-19.

This sequence joins TRBV27 and TRBJ2-7; 8 bases are a match to TRBD1. Trimming took 1 base from V and 4 from J; bases not matched to a gene: 9. Germline lookup yields CDR1 MNHEY and CDR2 SMNVEV (reference sequence). The CDR3 is made up of 16 amino acids. The CDR3 nucleotides read TGTGCCAGCAGTTTATACGCCTCGGACAGGGCTTACGAGCAGTACTTC. This sequence encodes CASSLYASDRAYEQYF.

The rearrangement links TRBV12-3 or TRBV12-4 to TRBJ1-3; 9 bases are a match to TRBD1. V was pared by 5 bases and J by 7 bases, with 3 bases of the junction left unmatched. The CDR3 spans 13 residues. The CDR3 region has the DNA TGTGCCAGCAGTCGGGACAGGGTTAACACCATATATTTT. Its protein is CASSRDRVNTIYF.

The gene calls are TRBV6-6 and TRBJ1-5; perhaps TRBD1 as D (5 bases). This CDR3 has 15 amino acids. Trimming stripped 6 bases from V and 3 bases from J, with 15 bases between. CDR1 is MNHNY, CDR2 SVGAGI, per germline (reference sequence). The CDR3 DNA follows: TGTGCCAGCAGCCCCCAGGGAAGGCACAATCAGCCCCAGCATTTT. Translating gives CASSPQGRHNQPQHF.

The chain employs TRBV27 and TRBJ2-3, with TRBD2 matching 9 bases. The CDR3 has 19 amino acids. CDR1 MNHEY and CDR2 SMNVEV come from the germline V gene (reference sequence). The junction had 12 bases not matched to a gene; V was cut back by 2 bases and J by 0 bases. The CDR3 coding sequence is TGTGCCAGCAGTTTAAACTTTCCCACTAGCGGGCGTAGCACAGATACGCAGTATTTT. This codes for CASSLNFPTSGRSTDTQYF.

V usage is TRBV5-8 and J usage is TRBJ1-1; 9 bases match TRBD1. CDR3 size: 16 residues. V lost 5 bases, J lost 1 base, and 9 bases stayed unmatched. Germline V gene sequence: CDR1 SGHTS, CDR2 YDEGEE. The CDR3 sequence: CASRYQTGQGNTEAFF. The CDR3 nucleotides are TGTGCCAGCAGGTATCAAACGGGACAGGGGAACACTGAAGCTTTCTTT.

This clone was counted only a few times. The chain is built from TRBV6-6 and TRBJ1-4; tentative D call: TRBD1 (6 bases). Trimming stripped 6 bases from V and 7 bases from J, with 15 bases between. CDR1 and CDR2 from the germline V gene are MNHNY and SVGAGI (reference sequence). This CDR3 is 14 amino acids long. This CDR3 reads CASRRHRDGEKLFF. The CDR3 DNA sequence: TGTGCCAGCAGGCGACACAGGGATGGTGAAAAACTGTTTTTT.

The gene calls are TRBV18 and TRBJ2-3; the D gene is possibly TRBD2 (6 bases). Trimming left V 3 bases short and J 6 bases short, with 10 bases between. The length of the CDR3 is 13 residues. Germline loops: CDR1 KGHSH, CDR2 LQKENI. The CDR3 bases are TGTGCCAGCTCACCGGTTGCGGGGGATACGCAGTATTTT. Protein sequence: CASSPVAGDTQYF.

A single count supports this clone. The chain has TRBV19 and TRBJ2-2; D not resolved. The CDR3 runs to 13 residues. Trimming took off 6 bases at V and 4 bases at J, with 9 bases between the two ends. Germline V CDR1 and CDR2: LNHDA, SQIVND (reference sequence). This CDR3 reads CASRTGTTGELFF. CDR3 DNA sequence: TGTGCCAGTAGAACGGGTACCACCGGGGAGCTGTTTTTT.

This clone was found once. This rearrangement joins TRBV7-2 to TRBJ2-7; 7 bases align to TRBD1. The CDR3 is 16 residues long. V shed 5 bases and J 3 bases; nucleotides not matched to a gene: 13. The germline V gene encodes CDR1 SGHTA and CDR2 FQGNSA. The CDR3 region has the DNA TGTGCCAGCAGCGGGGACAGCCGGGTTCTCCTCTACGAGCAGTACTTC. Its translation is CASSGDSRVLLYEQYF.

J is TRBJ2-1 and V is TRBV20-1; possibly TRBD2 for D (5 bases). This CDR3 is built from 14 residues. Trimming took 3 bases from V and 3 from J, leaving 12 bases between them. Germline CDR1 reads DFQATT; CDR2 reads SNEGSKA (reference sequence). CDR3 nucleotide sequence: TGCAGTGCTAGTGGCCTAGCTTACTACAATGAGCAGTTCTTC. It translates to CSASGLAYYNEQFF.

The DNA for the CDR3 is TGTGCCAGCAAGGCAGGCTCCTATAATTCACCCCTCCACTTT. It is translated as CASKAGSYNSPLHF. The rearrangement joins TRBV6-6 to TRBJ1-6, with D hard to call. This CDR3 spans 14 amino acids. The V gene lost 7 bases and the J gene lost 0 bases, with 7 bases spanning the gap. Germline V gene sequence: CDR1 MNHNY, CDR2 SVGAGI (reference sequence).

This chain connects TRBV5-1 to TRBJ2-7; D is possibly TRBD1 (5 bases). The CDR3 is 13 residues long. Trimming shortened V by 2 bases and J by 2 bases, and 8 bases separated the two germline ends. Germline V gene data show CDR1 as SGHRS and CDR2 as YFSETQ. The chain's CDR3 is CASSFDSPYEQYF. The CDR3 DNA reads as TGCGCCAGCAGCTTCGACAGCCCCTACGAGCAGTACTTC.

The V gene is TRBV11-2, the J gene TRBJ1-1; no firm D call. Trimming shortened V by 1 base and J by 4 bases, and 10 bases separated the two germline ends. The CDR3 runs to 14 residues. The germline V gene encodes CDR1 SGHAT and CDR2 FQNNGV. The CDR3 region is CASSLAWAGTEAFF. DNA for the CDR3: TGTGCCAGCAGCTTAGCATGGGCCGGCACTGAAGCTTTCTTT.

In this sample, this clone turned up a few times. The rearrangement links TRBV18 to TRBJ2-2, with TRBD1 matching 9 bases. The trim removed 8 bases at V and 7 bases at J, leaving 11 bases unmatched. CDR3 length: 15 amino acids. Looked up from germline, CDR1 is KGHSH and CDR2 is LQKENI. The DNA of the CDR3 is TGTGCCAGCGTCTGGACAGGGGCTACGAGCGGGGAGCTGTTTTTT. Amino acid sequence: CASVWTGATSGELFF.